The 12 T cell receptor beta chains below all came from one sample that was sequenced in a study of cytomegalovirus exposure and HLA in healthy donors. Primers for the PCR totalled 60 Vbeta and 13 Jbeta. Repertoires were generated with immunoSEQ multiplex PCR, while TCRdb's copy carries only in-frame clones and drops some. The table records under 150,000 clones, roughly 70% of them present only once. The material sequenced was PBMCs. The receptors were sampled from a man aged 60 to 69 in good health and CMV-seronegative.

The chain joins TRBV5-1 to TRBJ2-2, with D tentatively TRBD1 (6 bases). The V end was cut by 5 bases, the J end by 2 bases, with 10 bases between. The CDR3 totals 14 residues. Germline lookup yields CDR1 SGHRS and CDR2 YFSETQ. The CDR3 loop reads CASRGTQNTGELFF. The CDR3 bases are TGCGCCAGCAGGGGGACACAAAACACCGGGGAGCTGTTTTTT.

Remarks on this clone: At one boundary the junction diverges from the germline segment, which might be a read error. The rearrangement joins TRBV6-1 to TRBJ2-7, with D perhaps matching TRBD1 (6 bases). Germline V gene lookup returns CDR1 MNHNS and CDR2 SASEGT. The CDR3 contains 13 residues. The CDR3 loop reads CASSERGLDRWDF. The DNA of the CDR3 is TGTGCCAGCAGTGAGAGGGGCTTGGACAGATGGGACTTC.

The chain joins TRBV7-2 to TRBJ2-7; D gene unclear. V lost 6 bases, J lost 3 bases, and 9 bases lay in between. Per the germline V gene, CDR1 is SGHTA and CDR2 is FQGNSA. CDR3 size: 12 residues. CDR3: CASSLLDYEQYF. In nucleotides, the CDR3 is TGTGCCAGCAGTCTGCTAGACTACGAGCAGTACTTC.

This sequence joins TRBV5-1 and TRBJ2-1, with a weak D call TRBD2 (6 bases). V lost 1 base and J 5 bases, leaving 10 bases between the germline ends. Germline V gene data show CDR1 as SGHRS and CDR2 as YFSETQ. The CDR3 spans 14 residues. The CDR3 spells CASSLSIADNEQFF. In DNA form, the CDR3 reads TGCGCCAGCAGCTTGTCGATAGCGGACAATGAGCAGTTCTTC.

This clone has more than one count but fewer than ten. The chain is built from TRBV19 and TRBJ2-6; D unclear. Germline values: CDR1 LNHDA, CDR2 SQIVND (reference sequence). Trimming removed 3 bases at V and 0 bases at J, with 6 bases between. The CDR3 length is 15 residues. In nucleotides, the CDR3 is TGTGCCAGTAGTATGACAAGCTCTGGGGCCAACGTCCTGACTTTC. Amino acids: CASSMTSSGANVLTF.

This chain connects TRBV7-3 to TRBJ2-5, with 12 bases lining up with TRBD2. V dropped 4 bases and J dropped 14; count of bases not matched to a gene: 5. The CDR3 has 12 amino acids. The germline CDR1 and CDR2 sequences are SGHTA and FQGTGA. This CDR3 reads CASSSGTSGPYF. In nucleotides, the CDR3 is TGTGCCAGCAGCTCGGGGACTAGCGGGCCCTACTTC.

V gene TRBV6-1 combines with J gene TRBJ2-1; no clear D gene. V lost 2 bases, J lost 9 bases, and 14 bases lay in between. This CDR3 comprises 14 residues. From germline, CDR1 is MNHNS and CDR2 SASEGT. The CDR3 loop reads CASSERVSSGEQFF. CDR3 nucleotide sequence: TGTGCCAGCAGTGAACGGGTCTCCTCCGGTGAGCAGTTCTTC.

The chain is built from TRBV5-1 and TRBJ2-1; TRBD2 aligns across 9 bases. The ends lost 0 bases at V and 6 bases at J; junction bases unmatched: 1. There are 14 residues in the CDR3. The germline CDR1 and CDR2 sequences are SGHRS and YFSETQ. The CDR3 protein is CASSLASGINEQFF. CDR3 nucleotides: TGCGCCAGCAGCTTGGCTAGCGGGATCAATGAGCAGTTCTTC.

The chain employs TRBV19 and TRBJ2-1, with 8 positions matching TRBD2. The trim removed 5 bases at V and 5 bases at J, leaving 8 bases unmatched. The CDR3 has 15 residues. Germline loops: CDR1 LNHDA, CDR2 SQIVND (reference sequence). CDR3 protein: CASSRQREIHNEQFF. In nucleotides, the CDR3 is TGTGCCAGTAGTCGCCAGCGGGAGATTCACAATGAGCAGTTCTTC. The full variable domain, with the rest looked up from reference TRBV19 and TRBJ2-1, is DGGITQSPKYLFRKEGQNVTLSCEQNLNHDAMYWYRQDPGQGLRLIYYSQIVNDFQKGDIAEGYSVSREKKESFPLTVTSAQKNPTAFYLCASSRQREIHNEQFFGPGTRLTVL.

The chain carries TRBV29-1 and TRBJ2-7; 9 bases are shared with TRBD2. CDR1 is SQVTM and CDR2 is ANQGSEA in the germline V gene. The CDR3 length is 14 residues. Losses at the gene ends were 5 bases for V and 4 bases for J; bases not matched to a gene: 9. The CDR3 DNA follows: TGCAGCGTTATTGCGGGAGGGCCCCTTTACGAGCAGTACTTC. It yields the protein CSVIAGGPLYEQYF.

The CDR3, as DNA: TGTGCCAGCACGGTTATAGCTTTCGGGAGGGCCAATGAGCAGTTCTTC. It is translated as CASTVIAFGRANEQFF. V gene TRBV27 combines with J gene TRBJ2-1; 8 positions agree with TRBD2. Germline V gene data show CDR1 as MNHEY and CDR2 as SMNVEV (reference sequence). This CDR3 has 16 amino acids. V was pared by 7 bases and J by 6 bases, with 14 bases of the junction left unmatched.

In this sample, this clone turned up once. The chain uses TRBV27 and TRBJ2-4; a possible D gene is TRBD1 (6 bases). The CDR3 loop spans 15 amino acids. CDR1 and CDR2 from the germline V gene are MNHEY and SMNVEV (reference sequence). V lost 2 bases and J 3 bases, leaving 11 bases between the germline ends. This CDR3 is CASSLRGTYKNIQYF. CDR3 DNA sequence: TGTGCCAGCAGTTTAAGGGGGACCTACAAAAACATTCAGTACTTC.